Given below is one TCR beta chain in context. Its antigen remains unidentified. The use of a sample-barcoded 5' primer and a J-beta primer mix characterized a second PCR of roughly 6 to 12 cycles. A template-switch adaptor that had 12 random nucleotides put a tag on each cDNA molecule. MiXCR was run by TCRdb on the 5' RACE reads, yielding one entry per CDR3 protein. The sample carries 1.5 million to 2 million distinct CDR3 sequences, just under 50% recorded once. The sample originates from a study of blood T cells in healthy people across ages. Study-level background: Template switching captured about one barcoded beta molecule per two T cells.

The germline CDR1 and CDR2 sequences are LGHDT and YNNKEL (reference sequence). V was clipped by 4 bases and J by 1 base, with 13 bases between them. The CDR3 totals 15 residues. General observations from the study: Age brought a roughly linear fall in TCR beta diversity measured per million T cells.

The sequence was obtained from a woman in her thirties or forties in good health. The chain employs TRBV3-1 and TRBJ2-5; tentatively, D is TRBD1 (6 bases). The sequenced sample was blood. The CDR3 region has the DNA TGTGCCAGCAGCCCCTTGGGGACAACCCAAGAGACCCAGTACTTC. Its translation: CASSPLGTTQETQYF.